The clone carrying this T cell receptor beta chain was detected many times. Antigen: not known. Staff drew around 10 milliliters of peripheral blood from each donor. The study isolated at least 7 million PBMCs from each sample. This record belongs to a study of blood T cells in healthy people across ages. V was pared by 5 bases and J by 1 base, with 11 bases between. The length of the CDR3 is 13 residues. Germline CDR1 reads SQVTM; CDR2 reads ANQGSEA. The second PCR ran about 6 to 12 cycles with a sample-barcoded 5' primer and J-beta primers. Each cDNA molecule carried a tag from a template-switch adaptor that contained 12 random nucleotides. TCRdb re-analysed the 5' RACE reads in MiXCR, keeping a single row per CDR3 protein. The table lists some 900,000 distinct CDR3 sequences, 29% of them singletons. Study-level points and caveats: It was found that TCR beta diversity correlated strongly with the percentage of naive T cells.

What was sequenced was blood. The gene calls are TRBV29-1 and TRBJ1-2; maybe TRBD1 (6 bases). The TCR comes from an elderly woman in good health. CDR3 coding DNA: TGCAGCGTTCTAAGCAGGGGTAACTATGGCTACACCTTC. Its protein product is CSVLSRGNYGYTF.